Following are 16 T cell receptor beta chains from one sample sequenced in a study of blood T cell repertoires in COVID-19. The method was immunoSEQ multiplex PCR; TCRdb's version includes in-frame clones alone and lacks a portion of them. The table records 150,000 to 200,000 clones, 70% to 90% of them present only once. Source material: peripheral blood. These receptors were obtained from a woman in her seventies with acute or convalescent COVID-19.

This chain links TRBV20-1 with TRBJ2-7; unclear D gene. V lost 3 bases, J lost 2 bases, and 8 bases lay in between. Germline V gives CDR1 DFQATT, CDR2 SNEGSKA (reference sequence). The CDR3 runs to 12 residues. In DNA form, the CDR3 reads TGCAGTGCTAGTAATCAGGCCTACGAGCAGTACTTC. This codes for CSASNQAYEQYF.

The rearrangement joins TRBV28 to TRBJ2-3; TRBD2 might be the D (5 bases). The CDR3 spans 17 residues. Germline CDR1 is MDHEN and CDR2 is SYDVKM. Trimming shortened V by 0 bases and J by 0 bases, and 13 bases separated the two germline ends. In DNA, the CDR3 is TGTGCCAGCAGTTTATGGGGCAGGTGGACTAGCACAGATACGCAGTATTTT. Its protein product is CASSLWGRWTSTDTQYF.

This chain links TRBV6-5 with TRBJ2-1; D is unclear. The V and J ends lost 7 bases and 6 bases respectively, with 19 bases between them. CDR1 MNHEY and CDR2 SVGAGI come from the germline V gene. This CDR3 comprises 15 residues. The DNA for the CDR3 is TGTGCCAGCAAAGTCCTATCAACTATCCCCAATGAGCAGTTCTTC. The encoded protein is CASKVLSTIPNEQFF.

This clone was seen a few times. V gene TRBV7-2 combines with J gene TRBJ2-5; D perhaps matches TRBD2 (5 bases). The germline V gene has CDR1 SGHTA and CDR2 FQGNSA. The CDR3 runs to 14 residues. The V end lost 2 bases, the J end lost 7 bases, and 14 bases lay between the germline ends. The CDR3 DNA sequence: TGTGCCAGCAGCTTATCAAGGCCCGAGGGGACCCAGTACTTC. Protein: CASSLSRPEGTQYF.

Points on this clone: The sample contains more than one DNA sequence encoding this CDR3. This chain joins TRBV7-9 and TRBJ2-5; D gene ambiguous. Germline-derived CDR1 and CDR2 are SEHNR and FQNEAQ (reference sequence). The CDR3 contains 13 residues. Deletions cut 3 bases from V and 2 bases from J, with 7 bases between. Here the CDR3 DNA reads TGTGCCAGCAGCTTTCGAGTACAAGAGACCCAGTACTTC. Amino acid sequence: CASSFRVQETQYF.

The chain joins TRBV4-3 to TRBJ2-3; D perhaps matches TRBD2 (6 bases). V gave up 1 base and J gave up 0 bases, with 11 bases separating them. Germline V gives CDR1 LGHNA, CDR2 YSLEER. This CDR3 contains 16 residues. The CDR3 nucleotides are TGCGCCAGCAGCCAAGGGACCGGGACTAGCACAGATACGCAGTATTTT. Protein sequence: CASSQGTGTSTDTQYF.

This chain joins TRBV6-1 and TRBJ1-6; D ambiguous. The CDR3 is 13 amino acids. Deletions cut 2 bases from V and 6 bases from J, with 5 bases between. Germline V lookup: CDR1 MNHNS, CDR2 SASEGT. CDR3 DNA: TGTGCCAGCAGTGAACAGGTTAATTCACCCCTCCACTTT. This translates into CASSEQVNSPLHF.

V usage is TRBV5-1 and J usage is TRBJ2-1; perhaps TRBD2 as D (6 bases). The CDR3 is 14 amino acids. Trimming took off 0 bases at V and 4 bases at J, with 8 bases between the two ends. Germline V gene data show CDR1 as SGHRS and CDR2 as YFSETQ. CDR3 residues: CASSLGDSYNEQFF. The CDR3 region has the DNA TGCGCCAGCAGCTTGGGGGACTCATACAATGAGCAGTTCTTC.

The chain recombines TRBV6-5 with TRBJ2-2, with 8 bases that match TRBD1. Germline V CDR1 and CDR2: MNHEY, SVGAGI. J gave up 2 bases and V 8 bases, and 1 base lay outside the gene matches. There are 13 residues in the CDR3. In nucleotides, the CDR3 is TGTGCCAGCGACAGGGGTAACACCGGGGAGCTGTTTTTT. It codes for CASDRGNTGELFF.

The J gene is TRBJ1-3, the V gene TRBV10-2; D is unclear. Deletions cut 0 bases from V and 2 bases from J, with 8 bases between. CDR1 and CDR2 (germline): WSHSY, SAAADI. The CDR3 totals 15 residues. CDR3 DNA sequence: TGCGCCAGCAGTGAGTCGTCTACCCCTGGAAACACCATATATTTT. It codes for CASSESSTPGNTIYF.

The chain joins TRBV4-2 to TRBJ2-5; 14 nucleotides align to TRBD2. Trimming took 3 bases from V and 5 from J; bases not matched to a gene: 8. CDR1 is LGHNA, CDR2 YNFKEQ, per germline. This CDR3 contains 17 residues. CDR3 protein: CASSQPGLAGGVETQYF. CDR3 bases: TGTGCCAGCAGCCAGCCTGGACTAGCGGGAGGCGTGGAGACCCAGTACTTC.

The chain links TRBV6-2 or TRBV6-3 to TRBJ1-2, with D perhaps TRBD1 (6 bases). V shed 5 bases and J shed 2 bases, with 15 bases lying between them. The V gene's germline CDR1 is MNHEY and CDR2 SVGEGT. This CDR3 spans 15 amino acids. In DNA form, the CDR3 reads TGTGCCAGCAGTGACCCGGGGGGCGTGAACTATGGCTACACCTTC. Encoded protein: CASSDPGGVNYGYTF.

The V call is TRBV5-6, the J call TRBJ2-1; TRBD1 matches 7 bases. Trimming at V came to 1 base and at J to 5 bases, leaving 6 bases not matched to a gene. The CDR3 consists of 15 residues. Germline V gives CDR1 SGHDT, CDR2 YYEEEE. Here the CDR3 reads CASSLRRTGNNEQFF. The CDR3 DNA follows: TGTGCCAGCAGCTTGAGGCGGACAGGAAACAATGAGCAGTTCTTC.

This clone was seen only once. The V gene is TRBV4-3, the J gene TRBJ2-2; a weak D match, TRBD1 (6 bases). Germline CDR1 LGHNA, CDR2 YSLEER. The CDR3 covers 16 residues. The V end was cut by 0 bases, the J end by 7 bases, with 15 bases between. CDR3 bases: TGCGCCAGCAGCCAAGATTCGACAGGCGGTGGCGGGGAGCTGTTTTTT. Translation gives CASSQDSTGGGGELFF.

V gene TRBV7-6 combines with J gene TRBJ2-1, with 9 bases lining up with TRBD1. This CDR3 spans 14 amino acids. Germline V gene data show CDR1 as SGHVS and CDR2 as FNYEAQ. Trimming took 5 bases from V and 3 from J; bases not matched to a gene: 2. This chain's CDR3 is CASSQTGGYNEQFF. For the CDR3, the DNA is TGTGCCAGCAGCCAGACAGGGGGCTACAATGAGCAGTTCTTC.

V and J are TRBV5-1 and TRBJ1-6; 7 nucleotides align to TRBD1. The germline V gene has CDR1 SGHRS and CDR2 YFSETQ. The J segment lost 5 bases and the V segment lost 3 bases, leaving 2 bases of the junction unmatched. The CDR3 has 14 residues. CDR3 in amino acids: CASSSGTDNSPLHF. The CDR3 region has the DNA TGCGCCAGCAGCTCCGGGACAGATAATTCACCCCTCCACTTT. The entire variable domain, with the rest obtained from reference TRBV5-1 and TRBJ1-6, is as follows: KAGVTQTPRYLIKTRGQQVTLSCSPISGHRSVSWYQQTPGQGLQFLFEYFSETQRNKGNFPGRFSGRQFSNSRSEMNVSTLELGDSALYLCASSSGTDNSPLHFGNGTRLTVT.